The clone carrying this T cell receptor beta chain appeared a few times. Antigen specificity is unknown. TCRdb reprocessed the 5' RACE reads with MiXCR, giving one entry per CDR3 protein. The table shows about 520,000 distinct CDR3 sequences, with around 20% occurring only once. Deletions cut 7 bases from V and 0 bases from J, with 22 bases between. This CDR3 comprises 17 residues. Germline V gives CDR1 SNHLY, CDR2 FYNNEI. The data derive from a study of identical twins. Study-level findings and limits: Out-of-frame alpha sequences shared by twins showed excess low generation probability.

All of the donors were Caucasians in good health. The sample was also reused in another study, on T cells expressing NK-cell markers. That paper notes: The TCR beta repertoires originated in sorted CD3+CD56+NKG2C+, CD3+CD56+NKG2C- and CD3+CD56-NKG2C+ T cells. Whether expanded NKG2C-expressing T cell clones recognize HCMV is unknown.

This TCR was sampled from a woman under 30 in good health. V usage is TRBV2 and J usage is TRBJ2-7; D is ambiguous. The sample was CD4+ T cells sorted from blood. CDR3 in amino acids: CASTRGFGKTASYEQYF. The DNA of the CDR3 is TGTGCCAGCACTCGAGGTTTCGGAAAGACGGCCTCCTACGAGCAGTACTTC.